These 29 T cell receptor beta chains were all obtained from the same sample, sequenced in a study of beta chain features in type 1 diabetes. The entirety of the isolated RNA underwent reverse transcription, so expressed TCRB transcripts were sequenced. Only in-frame clones appear in the TCRdb table, and some are missing; sequencing was by immunoSEQ multiplex PCR. Among about 230,000 clones, about 9.3% were seen once, and the ten largest hold just under 0.035%. Sequencing used naive CD4+ T cells from blood. These receptors were collected from a woman between 18 and 29 years old in good health.

This clone was seen a handful of times. This rearrangement joins TRBV5-4 to TRBJ2-5, with 10 bases aligning to TRBD2. The CDR3 has 15 residues. V was pared by 0 bases and J by 5 bases, with 4 bases of the junction left unmatched. Per the germline V gene, CDR1 is SGHNT and CDR2 is YYREEE (reference sequence). The CDR3 reads CASSLGLAGAETQYF. The CDR3 DNA reads as TGTGCCAGCAGCTTGGGGCTAGCGGGAGCGGAGACCCAGTACTTC.

There are a few counts of this clone. The chain links TRBV5-5 to TRBJ1-5; TRBD1 matches at 7 bases. The CDR3 contains 15 residues. The trim removed 2 bases at V and 11 bases at J, leaving 13 bases unmatched. Per germline, CDR1 SGHKS and CDR2 YYEKEE (reference sequence). The CDR3 bases are TGTGCCAGCAGCTTCCTCGGACAAACGGGACAGTCCCAGCATTTT. It is translated as CASSFLGQTGQSQHF.

V usage is TRBV7-8 and J usage is TRBJ2-7; possible D gene TRBD2, 5 bases. With 0 bases removed from V and 6 bases from J, the gap between germline ends came to 9 bases. Germline V gene data show CDR1 as SGHVS and CDR2 as FQNEAQ. The CDR3 is 13 residues long. The CDR3 DNA reads TGTGCCAGCAGCTTAGCGAGGGATTTCGAGCAGTACTTC. The encoded protein is CASSLARDFEQYF.

This clone was seen a handful of times. This sequence joins TRBV28 and TRBJ1-2; 8 positions match TRBD1. V lost 1 base to trimming and J lost 9 bases; unmatched junction nucleotides: 13. The CDR3 sequence is 16 residues long. CDR1 is MDHEN, CDR2 SYDVKM, per germline. DNA of the CDR3: TGTGCCAGCAGTTTATTGGACAGGGTGACATTGCTTAGCTACACCTTC. Translation gives CASSLLDRVTLLSYTF.

The chain couples TRBV25-1 to TRBJ2-3, with D tentatively TRBD2 (6 bases). This CDR3 comprises 13 residues. The germline V gene has CDR1 MGHDK and CDR2 SYGVNS. Deletions cut 5 bases from V and 4 bases from J, with 10 bases between. CDR3 in amino acids: CASSPSGADTQYF. In nucleotides, the CDR3 is TGTGCCAGCAGTCCCTCGGGGGCAGATACGCAGTATTTT. Full variable domain (remainder filled in from reference TRBV25-1 and TRBJ2-3): EADIYQTPRYLVIGTGKKITLECSQTMGHDKMYWYQQDPGMELHLIHYSYGVNSTEKGDLSSESTVSRIRTEHFPLTLESARPSHTSQYLCASSPSGADTQYFGPGTRLTVL.

This clone was seen more than once but under ten times. V is TRBV15 and J is TRBJ1-2; D not resolved. The CDR3 covers 15 residues. Looked up from germline, CDR1 is LNHNV and CDR2 is YYDKDF (reference sequence). Trimming took off 0 bases at V and 8 bases at J, with 16 bases between the two ends. The CDR3: CATSRDLIDRGGYTF. The CDR3 nucleotides are TGTGCCACCAGCAGAGATCTCATAGACCGCGGGGGCTACACCTTC.

The V and J genes are TRBV6-1 and TRBJ1-4; 8 positions match TRBD1. The CDR3 is 15 amino acids. Trimming removed 1 base from V and 8 bases from J; junction bases left unmatched: 6. Per germline, CDR1 MNHNS and CDR2 SASEGT. CDR3 sequence: CASSEEHRGGEKLFF. In DNA, the CDR3 is TGTGCCAGCAGTGAAGAACACAGGGGGGGAGAAAAACTGTTTTTT.

Worth noting for this clone: Other nucleotide sequences in the sample specify the same CDR3. V usage is TRBV7-9 and J usage is TRBJ2-1; D gene ambiguous. The V end was cut by 1 base, the J end by 5 bases, with 3 bases between. The CDR3 contains 12 residues. CDR1 and CDR2 from the germline V gene are SEHNR and FQNEAQ (reference sequence). The CDR3 here is CASSLDNNEQFF. CDR3 nucleotides: TGTGCCAGCAGCTTAGACAACAATGAGCAGTTCTTC.

The V gene is TRBV10-3, the J gene TRBJ2-7; 7 bases align to TRBD2. The CDR3 spans 15 residues. Germline CDR1 is ENHRY and CDR2 is SYGVKD. Unmatched junction bases numbered 3, after V lost 1 base and J lost 0 bases. The CDR3 protein is CAISELLALSYEQYF. The CDR3, as DNA: TGTGCCATCAGTGAGTTACTAGCGCTCTCCTACGAGCAGTACTTC.

This chain connects TRBV5-6 to TRBJ2-5; 8 bases are shared with TRBD2. The V gene's germline CDR1 is SGHDT and CDR2 YYEEEE. V dropped 1 base and J dropped 2; count of bases not matched to a gene: 4. The CDR3 has 15 residues. CDR3 DNA: TGTGCCAGCAGCTTGTTTACTAGCGGACAAGAGACCCAGTACTTC. Its protein product is CASSLFTSGQETQYF.

J is TRBJ2-5 and V is TRBV19; TRBD1 might be the D (6 bases). This CDR3 is 15 amino acids long. Germline assignment: CDR1 LNHDA and CDR2 SQIVND (reference sequence). The V gene lost 5 bases and the J gene lost 7 bases, with 20 bases spanning the gap. The CDR3 nucleotides are TGTGCCAGTAGTGTCGATCCGGACAGCTTTAGGACCCAGTACTTC. Its translation: CASSVDPDSFRTQYF.

Here the CDR3 DNA reads TGTGCCAGCAGTCGAATGACAGGGAGAAGCAATCAGCCCCAGCATTTT. Translation: CASSRMTGRSNQPQHF. The V and J genes are TRBV6-6 and TRBJ1-5; 7 positions agree with TRBD1. Germline V gene sequence: CDR1 MNHNY, CDR2 SVGAGI (reference sequence). J gave up 1 base and V 5 bases, and 8 bases lay outside the gene matches. There are 16 residues in the CDR3.

This rearrangement joins TRBV6-6 to TRBJ2-1; 7 nucleotides align to TRBD1. The CDR3 has 15 amino acids. CDR1 and CDR2 (germline): MNHNY, SVGAGI (reference sequence). The V gene end was trimmed by 2 bases and the J gene end by 8 bases; junction bases not matched to a gene: 9. Written as DNA, the CDR3 is TGTGCCAGCAGTTACGTCCTGACAGGGCGGGATGAGCAGTTCTTC. This codes for CASSYVLTGRDEQFF.

This sequence joins TRBV29-1 and TRBJ2-1, with 9 bases identical to TRBD2. The CDR3 has 13 amino acids. Trimming cost V 6 bases and J 10 bases; bases outside gene matches: 10. From germline, CDR1 is SQVTM and CDR2 ANQGSEA. CDR3 coding DNA: TGCAGCGTCCTTAGGGGAAGCGGGGGGGAGCAGTTCTTC. Encoded protein: CSVLRGSGGEQFF.

This clone was detected only a few times. The CDR3 here is CSALARAGTDTQYF. The CDR3 DNA follows: TGCAGCGCCCTAGCGCGGGCAGGCACAGATACGCAGTATTTT. The chain is built from TRBV29-1 and TRBJ2-3; TRBD2 is a possible D gene (6 bases). Germline CDR1 is SQVTM and CDR2 is ANQGSEA. The V and J ends lost 7 bases and 1 base respectively, with 15 bases between them. This CDR3 region has 14 residues.

There are a few counts of this clone. This chain connects TRBV5-4 to TRBJ1-1; TRBD1 matches 7 bases. After removal of 3 bases from V and 5 bases from J, the junction contained 10 bases not matched to a gene. The CDR3 has 15 amino acids. CDR1 SGHNT and CDR2 YYREEE come from the germline V gene (reference sequence). The CDR3 loop is CASSSEQGVGTEAFF. As DNA, the CDR3 is TGTGCCAGCAGCTCGGAGCAGGGGGTAGGGACTGAAGCTTTCTTT.

This clone appeared a few times. The chain is built from TRBV5-1 and TRBJ2-1; possibly TRBD1 for D (6 bases). With 4 bases removed from V and 4 bases from J, the gap between germline ends came to 12 bases. CDR1 SGHRS and CDR2 YFSETQ come from the germline V gene. The CDR3 has 14 residues. The CDR3 coding sequence is TGCGCCAGCAGCCAGGGGACAAGTTACAATGAGCAGTTCTTC. Translating gives CASSQGTSYNEQFF.

The chain has TRBV2 and TRBJ1-2; TRBD1 matches 8 bases. Germline CDR1 is SNHLY and CDR2 is FYNNEI. Trimming at V came to 2 bases and at J to 7 bases, leaving 3 bases not matched to a gene. The CDR3 is 13 amino acids. The CDR3 DNA is TGTGCCAGCAGTGAACAGGGGGCTATTGGCTACACCTTC. Its translation is CASSEQGAIGYTF.

The chain links TRBV6-1 to TRBJ1-2; possible D gene TRBD1, 6 bases. Per germline, CDR1 MNHNS and CDR2 SASEGT. V was shortened by 5 bases and J by 10 bases, with 14 bases between the two germline ends. CDR3 size: 12 residues. The DNA of the CDR3 is TGTGCCAGCAGTCAACCGGGACACTACTACACCTTC. Residues: CASSQPGHYYTF.

There are a few counts of this clone. V gene TRBV7-3 combines with J gene TRBJ2-2, with TRBD2 identical over 7 bases. Germline V gene lookup returns CDR1 SGHTA and CDR2 FQGTGA. The length of the CDR3 is 16 residues. The ends lost 4 bases at V and 4 bases at J; junction bases unmatched: 9. CDR3 in DNA: TGTGCCAGCAGCTCCGCCAGGGCTAGCGGCACCGGGGAGCTGTTTTTT. This encodes CASSSARASGTGELFF.

V and J are TRBV5-1 and TRBJ2-2; 7 bases fit TRBD1. The CDR3 spans 15 residues. V lost 4 bases, J lost 7 bases, and 10 bases stayed unmatched. The germline V gene encodes CDR1 SGHRS and CDR2 YFSETQ. The DNA for the CDR3 is TGCGCCAGCAGCGGAGCTAGGGGGCTGGGCGGGGAGCTGTTTTTT. Amino acids: CASSGARGLGGELFF. Complete variable domain (other parts from reference TRBV5-1 and TRBJ2-2): KAGVTQTPRYLIKTRGQQVTLSCSPISGHRSVSWYQQTPGQGLQFLFEYFSETQRNKGNFPGRFSGRQFSNSRSEMNVSTLELGDSALYLCASSGARGLGGELFFGEGSRLTVL.

This clone was counted between two and nine times. The chain links TRBV2 to TRBJ1-1; 8 bases fit TRBD1. V trimming: 6 bases; J trimming: 6 bases; junction bases outside the gene matches: 0. In germline, CDR1 is SNHLY, CDR2 FYNNEI. The CDR3 length is 11 residues. CDR3 region: CASRQGAEAFF. CDR3 in DNA: TGTGCCAGCAGACAGGGGGCTGAAGCTTTCTTT.

Here the CDR3 DNA reads TGTGCCAGCAGCTTAGACAGGTCCTACGAGCAGTACTTC. It yields the protein CASSLDRSYEQYF. The rearrangement joins TRBV7-6 to TRBJ2-7, with D perhaps TRBD1 (5 bases). CDR1 SGHVS and CDR2 FNYEAQ come from the germline V gene. V gave up 1 base and J gave up 1 base, with 5 bases separating them. The CDR3 runs to 13 residues.

The V gene is TRBV4-1, the J gene TRBJ2-1, with D perhaps matching TRBD1 (6 bases). The CDR3 is 14 amino acids. Germline loops: CDR1 MGHRA, CDR2 YSYEKL. Between the trimmed V and J ends, which lost 1 base and 10 bases, there was a span of 14 bases. The CDR3 region is CASSQGDRTGEQFF. In DNA form, the CDR3 reads TGCGCCAGCAGCCAAGGCGATCGAACAGGGGAGCAGTTCTTC.

This clone has just a few counts. The genes are TRBV19 and TRBJ2-6, with D unclear. The CDR3 is 15 residues long. Germline values: CDR1 LNHDA, CDR2 SQIVND (reference sequence). Trimming stripped 1 base from V and 1 base from J, with 5 bases between. The CDR3 sequence: CASSIGASGANVLTF. The CDR3 coding sequence is TGTGCCAGTAGTATAGGGGCTTCTGGGGCCAACGTCCTGACTTTC. The complete variable domain, with remaining parts taken from reference TRBV19 and TRBJ2-6, reads DGGITQSPKYLFRKEGQNVTLSCEQNLNHDAMYWYRQDPGQGLRLIYYSQIVNDFQKGDIAEGYSVSREKKESFPLTVTSAQKNPTAFYLCASSIGASGANVLTFGAGSRLTVL.

The chain uses TRBV30 and TRBJ2-1, with 9 nucleotides matching TRBD2. The V gene's germline CDR1 is GTSNPN and CDR2 SVGIG (reference sequence). V lost 5 bases to trimming and J lost 6 bases; unmatched junction nucleotides: 11. The CDR3 runs 15 residues. The CDR3 DNA follows: TGTGCCTGGTGGCACACCCGGACTAGCGCCAATGAGCAGTTCTTC. Encoded protein: CAWWHTRTSANEQFF.

This clone was detected only a few times. The gene calls are TRBV7-9 and TRBJ2-5; D is possibly TRBD2 (6 bases). Trimming stripped 3 bases from V and 5 bases from J, with 10 bases between. The germline V gene encodes CDR1 SEHNR and CDR2 FQNEAQ (reference sequence). The CDR3 consists of 13 residues. In DNA, the CDR3 is TGTGCCAGCAGCTTTGGGGGGACGGAGACCCAGTACTTC. Residues: CASSFGGTETQYF.

This clone showed up just a few times. In the same sample, other DNA sequences code for this CDR3. The rearrangement joins TRBV6-1 to TRBJ1-5, with 7 bases that match TRBD1. This CDR3 is 13 amino acids long. Germline trimming cut 6 bases from V and 5 bases from J; bases unmatched to any gene: 4. Germline V gene lookup returns CDR1 MNHNS and CDR2 SASEGT. CDR3 sequence: CASSGTADQPQHF. Written as DNA, the CDR3 is TGTGCCAGCAGCGGGACAGCGGATCAGCCCCAGCATTTT.

Only a few counts were recorded for this clone. The chain uses TRBV5-1 and TRBJ2-7; TRBD1 matches at 8 bases. Germline CDR1 and CDR2: SGHRS and YFSETQ. V gave up 4 bases and J gave up 3 bases; unmatched junction bases: 9. This CDR3 has 15 amino acids. In DNA, the CDR3 is TGCGCCAGCAGCAGAAAAGGACAGGGTATCTACGAGCAGTACTTC. Protein: CASSRKGQGIYEQYF.